This T cell receptor (beta chain) was sequenced in a study of blood T cell repertoires in COVID-19. About the research overall: T cells, B-cell-depleted T cells, or PBMCs provided the cDNA or gDNA that served as material.

In the original processing: Reference gene primer amplification gave estimated nucleated cell counts. The data were produced by immunoSEQ multiplex PCR, yet TCRdb's version contains in-frame clones alone and is incomplete. That table furnishes V, J and clone size, whereas the DNA furnished D and trimming. The sample yields 130,000 to 150,000 clones, 70% to 90% seen once. This CDR3 has 13 amino acids. V was cut by 9 bases and J by 2 bases, with 15 bases left in between. The germline V gene has CDR1 SGHTS and CDR2 YDEGEE. This clonotype was sampled from a man between 60 and 75 years old with active or convalescent COVID-19. This rearrangement joins TRBV5-8 to TRBJ2-7; D possibly corresponds to TRBD2 (5 bases). Sequenced: peripheral blood. The CDR3 DNA follows: TGTGCCACCCGGGTCAGCGGAACCTACGAGCAGTACTTC. It encodes CATRVSGTYEQYF.